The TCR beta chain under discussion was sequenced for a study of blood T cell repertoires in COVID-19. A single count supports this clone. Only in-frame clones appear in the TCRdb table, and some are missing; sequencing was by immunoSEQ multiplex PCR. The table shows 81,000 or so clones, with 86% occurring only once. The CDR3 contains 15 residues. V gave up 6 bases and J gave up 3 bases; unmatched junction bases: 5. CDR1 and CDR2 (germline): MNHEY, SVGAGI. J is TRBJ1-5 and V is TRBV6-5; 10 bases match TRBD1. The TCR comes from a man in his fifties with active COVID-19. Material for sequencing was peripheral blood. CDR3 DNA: TGTGCCAGCAGCCCGGGACAGGGGAACAATCAGCCCCAGCATTTT. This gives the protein CASSPGQGNNQPQHF.